Following are 29 T cell receptor beta chains from one sample sequenced in a study of vaccination effects on CD4 cells after COVID-19. Antigen specificity for these receptors is unknown. Expansion with viral peptide pools was applied to antigen-specific CD4+ T cells by the ViraFEST assay prior to sequencing. Isolation of CD4+ T cells took place after about 10 days of culture. Measured with immunoSEQ multiplex PCR; TCRdb has only the in-frame clones, and not every one. The sample lists approximately 87,000 clones; 74% were seen once. The sequences come from CD4+ T cells from PBMCs cultured with HCoV-229E spike peptides, collected before COVID-19 vaccination. These receptors all stem from a human donor who received a COVID-19 vaccine.

This clone was detected only a few times. The gene calls are TRBV24-1 and TRBJ2-1, with D perhaps TRBD1 (5 bases). This CDR3 spans 12 amino acids. Germline loops: CDR1 KGHDR, CDR2 SFDVKD. Between the trimmed V and J ends, which lost 6 bases and 6 bases, there was a span of 8 bases. CDR3 sequence (DNA): TGTGCCACCAGTCATGACAGCAATGAGCAGTTCTTC. Translated: CATSHDSNEQFF.

This clone was seen only a few times. The gene calls are TRBV3-1 (or the pseudogene TRBV3-2) and TRBJ1-1; possibly TRBD1 for D (6 bases). The CDR3 covers 14 residues. V shed 1 base and J shed 8 bases, with 14 bases lying between them. Germline loops: CDR1 LGHDT, CDR2 YNNKEL (reference sequence). This chain's CDR3 is CASSQGQVGPEAFF. In DNA form, the CDR3 reads TGTGCCAGCAGCCAAGGACAGGTGGGCCCCGAAGCTTTCTTT.

This clone showed up just once. The V and J genes are TRBV5-1 and TRBJ2-3; D is uncertain. Germline values: CDR1 SGHRS, CDR2 YFSETQ. V was pared by 4 bases and J by 1 base, with 10 bases between. There are 14 residues in the CDR3. The CDR3 here is CASSQPTGTDTQYF. CDR3 nucleotides: TGCGCCAGCAGCCAACCGACGGGCACAGATACGCAGTATTTT.

V and J are TRBV24-1 and TRBJ1-2; D call uncertain. Per germline, CDR1 KGHDR and CDR2 SFDVKD. The CDR3 is 15 amino acids. V shed 3 bases and J shed 7 bases, with 17 bases lying between them. CDR3 amino acids: CATSDPGRRPGGYTF. CDR3 sequence (DNA): TGTGCCACCAGTGATCCCGGTCGGCGACCTGGTGGCTACACCTTC.

This clone has only a few counts. V is TRBV5-7 and J is TRBJ1-5; D call uncertain. TRBV5-7 belongs to the ORF category, with a function that is uncertain. The germline V and J ends were trimmed by 4 bases and 0 bases, with 14 bases remaining between them. The CDR3 sequence is 16 residues long. CDR3 residues: CASSANVDNSNQPQHF. The CDR3 DNA is TGTGCCAGCAGCGCAAACGTAGACAATAGCAATCAGCCCCAGCATTTT.

The CDR3 DNA is TGCGCCAGCAGTGATCAGGGGACTAGCCAAGAGACCCAGTACTTC. Amino acids: CASSDQGTSQETQYF. The rearrangement joins TRBV10-1 to TRBJ2-5; 8 bases match TRBD2. The germline V gene has CDR1 WNHNN and CDR2 SYGVQD (reference sequence). The CDR3 spans 15 residues. V lost 3 bases and J lost 1; bases outside the gene matches: 4.

The chain is built from TRBV5-1 and TRBJ2-3; D remains ambiguous. V lost 1 base and J lost 0, with 9 bases in between. Germline V gene sequence: CDR1 SGHRS, CDR2 YFSETQ. This CDR3 contains 15 residues. In nucleotides, the CDR3 is TGCGCCAGCAGCTTGTTTAAACCTAGCACAGATACGCAGTATTTT. Protein: CASSLFKPSTDTQYF. Using reference TRBV5-1 and TRBJ2-3 for the parts outside the CDR3, the full variable domain is KAGVTQTPRYLIKTRGQQVTLSCSPISGHRSVSWYQQTPGQGLQFLFEYFSETQRNKGNFPGRFSGRQFSNSRSEMNVSTLELGDSALYLCASSLFKPSTDTQYFGPGTRLTVL.

The V call is TRBV6-6, the J call TRBJ1-5; perhaps TRBD1 as D (5 bases). The CDR3 loop spans 14 amino acids. CDR1 and CDR2 (germline): MNHNY, SVGAGI (reference sequence). V was shortened by 3 bases and J by 4 bases, with 10 bases between the two germline ends. The CDR3 here is CASSYRGLNQPQHF. CDR3 nucleotide sequence: TGTGCCAGCAGTTATAGGGGCCTTAATCAGCCCCAGCATTTT.

The chain uses TRBV19 and TRBJ1-2; 8 bases match TRBD1. CDR1 is LNHDA, CDR2 SQIVND, per germline (reference sequence). Trimming cost V 8 bases and J 8 bases; bases outside gene matches: 4. This CDR3 has 11 residues. DNA for the CDR3: TGTGCCAGTCAGGGGGCCTTCGGCTACACCTTC. Its protein is CASQGAFGYTF.

The CDR3 is CASSLGLLYTF. The CDR3 DNA follows: TGTGCCAGCAGCTTGGGACTGCTCTACACCTTC. The J gene is TRBJ1-2, the V gene TRBV5-6; D ambiguous. Germline V gene sequence: CDR1 SGHDT, CDR2 YYEEEE. This CDR3 contains 11 residues. Trimming shortened V by 0 bases and J by 10 bases, and 7 bases separated the two germline ends.

V and J are TRBV21-1 and TRBJ2-7; the table gives TRBD2 as D, unverified against the DNA. TRBV21-1 is noted as a pseudogene. This CDR3 is 16 amino acids long. The DNA for the CDR3 is TGTGCCAGCAGCAAAAGGGGACTAGCGGCGTGCTACGAGCAGTACGTC. This gives the protein CASSKRGLAACYEQYV.

CDR3 sequence reads: CASRGTVTGELFF. CDR3 sequence (DNA): TGTGCCAGCAGGGGGACGGTCACCGGGGAGCTGTTTTTT. V and J are TRBV2 and TRBJ2-2, with D perhaps matching TRBD1 or TRBD2 (5 bases each). Trimming stripped 6 bases from V and 4 bases from J, with 9 bases between. The CDR3 loop spans 13 amino acids. Germline CDR1 is SNHLY and CDR2 is FYNNEI.

The V call is TRBV7-2, the J call TRBJ2-3; perhaps TRBD2 as D (6 bases). CDR1 is SGHTA and CDR2 is FQGNSA in the germline V gene. V gave up 2 bases and J gave up 14 bases, with 26 bases separating them. There are 16 residues in the CDR3. CDR3 sequence: CASSLLSPSDQARWYF. Written as DNA, the CDR3 is TGTGCCAGCAGCTTACTTTCTCCTAGCGACCAAGCCCGTTGGTATTTT.

The DNA of the CDR3 is TGTGCCAGCAGTTTTCCGACTAGCGGGGGGAACTCCTACAATGAGCAGTTCTTC. This gives the protein CASSFPTSGGNSYNEQFF. V gene TRBV27 combines with J gene TRBJ2-1, with TRBD2 identical over 13 bases. V trimming: 3 bases; J trimming: 0 bases; junction bases outside the gene matches: 5. The germline CDR1 and CDR2 sequences are MNHEY and SMNVEV (reference sequence). The CDR3 contains 18 residues.

The gene calls are TRBV24-1 and TRBJ1-4; 7 positions agree with TRBD1. V was clipped by 2 bases and J by 8 bases; unmatched bases: 7. Germline CDR1 KGHDR, CDR2 SFDVKD. This CDR3 spans 15 amino acids. CDR3 DNA sequence: TGTGCCACCAGTGATTCAAGGGGGCCAGGAGAAAAACTGTTTTTT. This translates into CATSDSRGPGEKLFF.

The chain joins TRBV7-3 to TRBJ2-6; 16 nucleotides agree with TRBD2. The ends lost 9 bases at V and 2 bases at J; junction bases unmatched: 4. The CDR3 has 17 residues. Looked up from germline, CDR1 is SGHTA and CDR2 is FQGTGA. The CDR3 coding sequence is TGTGCCAGTGGGACTAGCGGGGGGGCAACTGGGGCCAACGTCCTGACTTTC. Its protein product is CASGTSGGATGANVLTF. Looking up the rest from reference TRBV7-3 and TRBJ2-6 gives the full variable domain: GAGVSQTPSNKVTEKGKYVELRCDPISGHTALYWYRQSLGQGPEFLIYFQGTGAADDSGLPNDRFFAVRPEGSVSTLKIQRTERGDSAVYLCASGTSGGATGANVLTFGAGSRLTVL.

The rearrangement joins TRBV7-8 to TRBJ1-2; TRBD1 is a possible D gene (5 bases). The germline V and J ends were trimmed by 5 bases and 0 bases, with 13 bases remaining between them. CDR1 and CDR2 from the germline V gene are SGHVS and FQNEAQ. The CDR3 loop spans 15 amino acids. In DNA, the CDR3 is TGTGCCAGCAGCCTGAACAGGTTTTCTAACTATGGCTACACCTTC. Translation gives CASSLNRFSNYGYTF.

This chain connects TRBV6-2 or TRBV6-3 to TRBJ2-3, with a weak D call TRBD1 (6 bases). CDR3 length: 14 residues. The ends were cut back, 6 bases at V and 4 bases at J, with 14 bases in the middle. The V gene's germline CDR1 is MNHEY and CDR2 SVGEGT. This CDR3 reads CASSRGPSSDTQYF. For the CDR3, the DNA is TGTGCCAGCAGCAGGGGCCCTAGCTCAGATACGCAGTATTTT.

The rearrangement joins TRBV5-5 to TRBJ2-5; TRBD2 agrees at 9 bases. Germline values: CDR1 SGHKS, CDR2 YYEKEE (reference sequence). This CDR3 comprises 17 residues. With 4 bases clipped from V and 1 base from J, the junction kept 11 bases outside the gene matches. This chain's CDR3 is CASSRGGLAGLQETQYF. CDR3 DNA: TGTGCCAGCAGCCGCGGGGGCCTAGCGGGGCTCCAAGAGACCCAGTACTTC.

This chain links TRBV7-2 with TRBJ1-2; the match to TRBD1 covers 7 bases. V was clipped by 2 bases and J by 8 bases; unmatched bases: 5. The germline V gene has CDR1 SGHTA and CDR2 FQGNSA. This CDR3 has 13 amino acids. The CDR3, as DNA: TGTGCCAGCAGCTTAAAGGGGGCTCAAGGCTACACCTTC. This translates into CASSLKGAQGYTF. The full variable domain, in which reference TRBV7-2 and TRBJ1-2 provide the parts outside the CDR3, is GAGVSQSPSNKVTEKGKDVELRCDPISGHTALYWYRQSLGQGLEFLIYFQGNSAPDKSGLPSDRFSAERTGGSVSTLTIQRTQQEDSAVYLCASSLKGAQGYTFGSGTRLTVV.

This rearrangement joins TRBV5-1 to TRBJ2-3; 7 positions agree with TRBD2. The J segment lost 4 bases and the V segment lost 4 bases, leaving 9 bases of the junction unmatched. The CDR3 sequence is 15 residues long. Germline V gene data show CDR1 as SGHRS and CDR2 as YFSETQ. In DNA form, the CDR3 reads TGCGCCAGCAGCCTGGGAGGGGACGGGGCAGATACGCAGTATTTT. This gives the protein CASSLGGDGADTQYF.

This clone was observed a single time. V gene TRBV29-1 combines with J gene TRBJ2-2; a possible D gene is TRBD1 (7 bases). This CDR3 contains 14 residues. CDR1 SQVTM and CDR2 ANQGSEA come from the germline V gene. V was cut by 5 bases and J by 0 bases, with 10 bases left in between. CDR3 protein: CSVRGTANTGELFF. Here the CDR3 DNA reads TGCAGCGTTCGCGGGACAGCGAACACCGGGGAGCTGTTTTTT.

This clone is a singleton in its sample. The rearrangement uses TRBV4-1 and TRBJ1-2, with a weak D call TRBD1 (6 bases). Germline loops: CDR1 MGHRA, CDR2 YSYEKL. Deletions cut 0 bases from V and 4 bases from J, with 18 bases between. The CDR3 has 17 residues. CDR3 coding DNA: TGCGCCAGCAGCCAAGAACCGACCCCGATACAGGGCTATGGCTACACCTTC. It yields the protein CASSQEPTPIQGYGYTF.

The chain is built from TRBV6-5 and TRBJ2-3, with D perhaps matching TRBD2 (5 bases). CDR1 MNHEY and CDR2 SVGAGI come from the germline V gene. V dropped 8 bases and J dropped 0 bases, with 9 bases sitting between them. The CDR3 consists of 13 residues. The CDR3 here is CASRTFSTDTQYF. Written as DNA, the CDR3 is TGTGCCAGCCGGACTTTTAGCACAGATACGCAGTATTTT.

The gene calls are TRBV27 and TRBJ2-5; 15 bases map to TRBD2. The CDR3 has 15 residues. Germline values: CDR1 MNHEY, CDR2 SMNVEV (reference sequence). Trimming cost V 2 bases and J 5 bases; bases outside gene matches: 0. The CDR3 nucleotides are TGTGCCAGCAGTTTAGGGACTAGCGGGGGGGAGACCCAGTACTTC. It yields the protein CASSLGTSGGETQYF.

This clone was observed a handful of times. This chain uses TRBV5-6 with TRBJ1-4; 7 bases match TRBD1. Germline trimming cut 3 bases from V and 5 bases from J; bases unmatched to any gene: 7. The CDR3 has 15 residues. CDR1 is SGHDT and CDR2 is YYEEEE in the germline V gene. This chain's CDR3 is CASSSPGQLNEKLFF. The DNA for the CDR3 is TGTGCCAGCAGCTCCCCGGGACAGCTAAATGAAAAACTGTTTTTT.

The rearrangement links TRBV5-1 to TRBJ2-5; weak D call: TRBD1 (6 bases). The CDR3 has 14 residues. Germline CDR1 reads SGHRS; CDR2 reads YFSETQ. Trimming pared 6 bases from V and 5 bases from J, leaving 17 bases between. Here the CDR3 DNA reads TGCGCCAGCAAATATAATACAGGGTTGGAGACCCAGTACTTC. Its protein product is CASKYNTGLETQYF.

This sequence joins TRBV11-3 and TRBJ2-2; weak D call: TRBD2 (5 bases). Trimming shortened V by 4 bases and J by 2 bases, and 8 bases separated the two germline ends. The CDR3 runs 14 residues. Germline V gene lookup returns CDR1 SGHNT and CDR2 YENEEA. For the CDR3, the DNA is TGTGCCAGCAGCTCACGGGGAAACACCGGGGAGCTGTTTTTT. Amino acid sequence: CASSSRGNTGELFF. The full variable domain, completed using reference TRBV11-3 and TRBJ2-2, is EAGVVQSPRYKIIEKKQPVAFWCNPISGHNTLYWYLQNLGQGPELLIRYENEEAVDDSQLPKDRFSAERLKGVDSTLKIQPAELGDSAVYLCASSSRGNTGELFFGEGSRLTVL.

The chain joins TRBV21-1 to TRBJ2-1; the table names TRBD1, a call not compared with the DNA. TRBV21-1 is listed as a pseudogene. The CDR3 loop spans 14 amino acids. This CDR3 is CASSKRDRVNEQFF. CDR3 coding DNA: TGTGCCAGCAGCAAAAGGGACAGGGTAAATGAGCAGTTCTTC.